The sequence of this T cell receptor (beta chain) was determined in a study of identical twins. Study-wide findings and caveats: Clonotypes of the beta chain that were abundant in cord blood carried fewer insertions (memory repertoires showed none).

As regards this clonotype: Its target is unknown.

MiXCR, run by TCRdb on the 5' RACE reads, gives a single entry per CDR3 protein. This sample carries about 1.7 million distinct CDR3 sequences, about 32% of them seen once, and the ten largest clones take approximately 0.29%. With 3 bases removed from V and 4 bases from J, the gap between germline ends came to 9 bases. Per germline, CDR1 DFQATT and CDR2 SNEGSKA (reference sequence). This CDR3 region has 12 residues. The receptor was isolated from a newborn girl in good health. Sequenced input: cord blood. The chain has TRBV20-1 and TRBJ1-2; D unresolved. The CDR3 nucleotides read TGCAGTGCTAGTCGGCTTATCTATGGCTACACCTTC. It is translated as CSASRLIYGYTF.